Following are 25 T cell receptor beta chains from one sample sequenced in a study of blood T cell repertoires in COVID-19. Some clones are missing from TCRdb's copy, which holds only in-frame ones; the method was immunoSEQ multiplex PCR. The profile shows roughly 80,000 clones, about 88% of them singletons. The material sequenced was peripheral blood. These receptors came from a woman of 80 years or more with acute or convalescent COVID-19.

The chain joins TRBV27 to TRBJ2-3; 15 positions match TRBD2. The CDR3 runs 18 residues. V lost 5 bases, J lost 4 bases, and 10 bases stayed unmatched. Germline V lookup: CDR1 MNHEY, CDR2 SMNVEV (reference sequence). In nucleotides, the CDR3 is TGTGCCAGCAGTCCCTGGACTAGCGGGAGGGCAAGACCAGATACGCAGTATTTT. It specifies CASSPWTSGRARPDTQYF.

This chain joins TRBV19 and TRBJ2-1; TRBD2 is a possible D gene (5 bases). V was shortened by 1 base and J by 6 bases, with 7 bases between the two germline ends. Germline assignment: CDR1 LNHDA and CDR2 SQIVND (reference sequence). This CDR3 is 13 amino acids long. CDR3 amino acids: CASSIARGNEQFF. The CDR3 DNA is TGTGCCAGTAGTATAGCCCGGGGCAATGAGCAGTTCTTC.

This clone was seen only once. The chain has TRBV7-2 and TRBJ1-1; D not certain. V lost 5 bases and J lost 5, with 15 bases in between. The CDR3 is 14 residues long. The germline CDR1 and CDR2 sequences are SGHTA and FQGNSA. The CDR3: CASSPPPGRTEAFF. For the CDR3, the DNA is TGTGCCAGCAGCCCCCCCCCGGGGAGAACTGAAGCTTTCTTT.

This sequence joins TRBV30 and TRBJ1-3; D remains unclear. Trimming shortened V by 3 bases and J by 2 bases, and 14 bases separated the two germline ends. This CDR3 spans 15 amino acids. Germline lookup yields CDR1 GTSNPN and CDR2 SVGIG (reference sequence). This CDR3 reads CAWSALGGTGNTIYF. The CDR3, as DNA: TGTGCCTGGAGCGCCCTCGGCGGGACTGGAAACACCATATATTTT.

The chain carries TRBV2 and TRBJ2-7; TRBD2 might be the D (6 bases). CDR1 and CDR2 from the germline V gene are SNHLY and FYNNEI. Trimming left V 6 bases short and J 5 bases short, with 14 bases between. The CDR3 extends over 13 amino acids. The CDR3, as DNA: TGTGCCAGCAGCCTGGGACGCGGGAACGAGCAGTACTTC. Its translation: CASSLGRGNEQYF. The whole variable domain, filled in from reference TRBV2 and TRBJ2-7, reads EPEVTQTPSHQVTQMGQEVILRCVPISNHLYFYWYRQILGQKVEFLVSFYNNEISEKSEIFDDQFSVERPDGSNFTLKIRSTKLEDSAMYFCASSLGRGNEQYFGPGTRLTVT.

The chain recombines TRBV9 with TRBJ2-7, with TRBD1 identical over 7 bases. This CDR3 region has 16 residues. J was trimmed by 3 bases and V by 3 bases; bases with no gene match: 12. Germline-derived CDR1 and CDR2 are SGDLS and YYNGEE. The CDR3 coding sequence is TGTGCCAGCAGCGAGGGGTGGGGACAGCTACTCTACGAGCAGTACTTC. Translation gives CASSEGWGQLLYEQYF.

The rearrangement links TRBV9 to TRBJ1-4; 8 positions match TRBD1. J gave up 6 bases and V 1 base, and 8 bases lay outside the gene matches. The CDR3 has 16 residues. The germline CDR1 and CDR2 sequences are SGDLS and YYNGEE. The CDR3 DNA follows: TGTGCCAGCAGCGTAAGCCCTGGACAGGGCTATGAAAAACTGTTTTTT. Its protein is CASSVSPGQGYEKLFF.

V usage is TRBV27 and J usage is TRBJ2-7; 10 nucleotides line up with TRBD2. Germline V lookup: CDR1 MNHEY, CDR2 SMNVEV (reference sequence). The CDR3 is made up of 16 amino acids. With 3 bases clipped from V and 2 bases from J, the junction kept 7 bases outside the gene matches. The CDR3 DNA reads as TGTGCCAGCAGTTTTAGCGGGAGGCTTAAAACCTACGAGCAGTACTTC. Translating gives CASSFSGRLKTYEQYF.

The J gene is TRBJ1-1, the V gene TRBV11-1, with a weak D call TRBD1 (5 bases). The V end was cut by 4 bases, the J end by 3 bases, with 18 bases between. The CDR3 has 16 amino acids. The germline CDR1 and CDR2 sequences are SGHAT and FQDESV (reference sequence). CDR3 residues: CASSSSAGGFDTEAFF. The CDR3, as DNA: TGTGCCAGCAGCTCTTCAGCCGGGGGATTCGACACTGAAGCTTTCTTT.

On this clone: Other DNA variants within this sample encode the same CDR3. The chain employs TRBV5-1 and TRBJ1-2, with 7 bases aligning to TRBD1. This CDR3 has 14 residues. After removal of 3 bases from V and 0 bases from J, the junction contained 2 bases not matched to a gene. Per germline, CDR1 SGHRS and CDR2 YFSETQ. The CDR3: CASSSGQPNYGYTF. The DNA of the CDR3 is TGCGCCAGCAGCTCGGGACAGCCTAACTATGGCTACACCTTC.

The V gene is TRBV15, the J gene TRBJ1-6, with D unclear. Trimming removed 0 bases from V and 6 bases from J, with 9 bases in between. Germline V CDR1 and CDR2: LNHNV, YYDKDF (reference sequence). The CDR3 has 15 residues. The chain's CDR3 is CATSRERQINSPLHF. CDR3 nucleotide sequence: TGTGCCACCAGCAGAGAGCGGCAGATTAATTCACCCCTCCACTTT.

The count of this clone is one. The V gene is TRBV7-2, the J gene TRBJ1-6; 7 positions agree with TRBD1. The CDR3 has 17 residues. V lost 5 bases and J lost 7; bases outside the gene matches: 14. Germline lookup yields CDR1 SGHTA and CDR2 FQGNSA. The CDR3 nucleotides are TGTGCCAGCAGCCTCACCCCCGACAGGGTAGGGAATTCACCCCTCCACTTT. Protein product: CASSLTPDRVGNSPLHF.

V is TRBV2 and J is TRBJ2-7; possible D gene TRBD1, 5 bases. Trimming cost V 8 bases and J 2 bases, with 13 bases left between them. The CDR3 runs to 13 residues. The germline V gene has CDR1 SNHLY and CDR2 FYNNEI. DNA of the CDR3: TGTGCCAGCGAGGACACAATGACCTACGAGCAGTACTTC. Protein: CASEDTMTYEQYF.

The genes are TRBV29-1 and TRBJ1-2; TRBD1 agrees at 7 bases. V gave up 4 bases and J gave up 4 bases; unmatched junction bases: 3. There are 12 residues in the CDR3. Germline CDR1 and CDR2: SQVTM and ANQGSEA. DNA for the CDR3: TGCAGCGTTGGGGCAGGGGGCTATGGCTACACCTTC. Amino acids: CSVGAGGYGYTF. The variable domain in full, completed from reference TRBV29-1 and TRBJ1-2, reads SAVISQKPSRDICQRGTSLTIQCQVDSQVTMMFWYRQQPGQSLTLIATANQGSEATYESGFVIDKFPISRPNLTFSTLTVSNMSPEDSSIYLCSVGAGGYGYTFGSGTRLTVV.

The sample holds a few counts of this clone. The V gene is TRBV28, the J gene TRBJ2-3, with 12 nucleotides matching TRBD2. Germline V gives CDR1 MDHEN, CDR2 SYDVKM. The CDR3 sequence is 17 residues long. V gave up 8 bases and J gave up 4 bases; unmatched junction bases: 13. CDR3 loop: CASPPSASGRAADTQYF. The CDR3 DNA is TGTGCCAGCCCCCCGAGCGCTAGCGGGAGGGCAGCAGATACGCAGTATTTT.

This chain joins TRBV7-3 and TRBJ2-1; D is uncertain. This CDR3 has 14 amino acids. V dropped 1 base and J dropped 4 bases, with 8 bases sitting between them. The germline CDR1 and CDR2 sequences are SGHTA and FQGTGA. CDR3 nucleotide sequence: TGTGCCAGCAGCTTAATATCCGGGTACAATGAGCAGTTCTTC. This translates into CASSLISGYNEQFF.

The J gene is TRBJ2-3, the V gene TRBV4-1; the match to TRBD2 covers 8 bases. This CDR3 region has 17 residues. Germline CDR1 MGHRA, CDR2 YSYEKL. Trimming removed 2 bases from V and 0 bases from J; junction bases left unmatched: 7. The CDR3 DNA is TGCGCCAGCAGCCAAAGGGCGGCTAGCGGGAGCACAGATACGCAGTATTTT. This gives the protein CASSQRAASGSTDTQYF.

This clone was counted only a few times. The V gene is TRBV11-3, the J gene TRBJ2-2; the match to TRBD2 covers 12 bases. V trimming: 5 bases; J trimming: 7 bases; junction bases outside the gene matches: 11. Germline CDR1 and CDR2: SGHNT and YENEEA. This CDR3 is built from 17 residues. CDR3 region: CASSLTSGSFSIGELFF. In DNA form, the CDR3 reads TGTGCCAGCAGCCTGACTAGCGGGAGCTTTTCGATCGGGGAGCTGTTTTTT. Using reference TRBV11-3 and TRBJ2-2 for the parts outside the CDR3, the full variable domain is EAGVVQSPRYKIIEKKQPVAFWCNPISGHNTLYWYLQNLGQGPELLIRYENEEAVDDSQLPKDRFSAERLKGVDSTLKIQPAELGDSAVYLCASSLTSGSFSIGELFFGEGSRLTVL.

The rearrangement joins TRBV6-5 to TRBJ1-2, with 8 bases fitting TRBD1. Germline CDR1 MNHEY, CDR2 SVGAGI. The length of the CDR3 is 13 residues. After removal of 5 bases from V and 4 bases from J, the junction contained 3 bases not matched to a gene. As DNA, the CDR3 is TGTGCCAGCAGTCGACAGGGGCCCTATGGCTACACCTTC. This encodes CASSRQGPYGYTF.

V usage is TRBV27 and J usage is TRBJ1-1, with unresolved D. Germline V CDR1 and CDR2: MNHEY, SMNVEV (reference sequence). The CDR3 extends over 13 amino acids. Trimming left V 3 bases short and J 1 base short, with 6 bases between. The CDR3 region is CASSFWANTEAFF. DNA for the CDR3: TGTGCCAGCAGTTTTTGGGCGAACACTGAAGCTTTCTTT.

CDR3 sequence: CASSARGWNEQYF. The CDR3 bases are TGTGCCAGCAGTGCGCGGGGTTGGAACGAGCAGTACTTC. V gene TRBV2 combines with J gene TRBJ2-7; tentatively, D is TRBD2 (6 bases). CDR3 length: 13 amino acids. The germline V and J ends were trimmed by 4 bases and 5 bases, with 12 bases remaining between them. The germline CDR1 and CDR2 sequences are SNHLY and FYNNEI.

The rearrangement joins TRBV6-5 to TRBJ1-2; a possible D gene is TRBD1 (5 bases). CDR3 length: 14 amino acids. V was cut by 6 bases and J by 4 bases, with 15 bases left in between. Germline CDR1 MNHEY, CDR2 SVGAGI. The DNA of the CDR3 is TGTGCCAGCAGGATAGGAAGGACACCCTATGGCTACACCTTC. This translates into CASRIGRTPYGYTF.

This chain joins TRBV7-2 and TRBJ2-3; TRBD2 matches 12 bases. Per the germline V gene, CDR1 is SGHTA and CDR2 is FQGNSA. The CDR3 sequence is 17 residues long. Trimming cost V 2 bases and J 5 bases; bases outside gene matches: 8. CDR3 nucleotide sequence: TGTGCCAGCAGCTTAAGAGTCACTAGCGGGGGGCTAGATACGCAGTATTTT. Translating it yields CASSLRVTSGGLDTQYF.

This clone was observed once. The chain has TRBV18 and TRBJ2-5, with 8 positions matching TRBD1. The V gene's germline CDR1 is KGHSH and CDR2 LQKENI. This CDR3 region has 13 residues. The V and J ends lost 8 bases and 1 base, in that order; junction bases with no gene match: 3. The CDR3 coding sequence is TGTGCCAGCCGGGACAGGCCCCAAGAGACCCAGTACTTC. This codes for CASRDRPQETQYF.

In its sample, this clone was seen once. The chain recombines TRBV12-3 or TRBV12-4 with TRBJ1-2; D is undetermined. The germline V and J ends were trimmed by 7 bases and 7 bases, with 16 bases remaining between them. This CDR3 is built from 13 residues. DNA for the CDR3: TGTGCCAGCATCCCATCCCTCGGTCGTGGCTACACCTTC. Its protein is CASIPSLGRGYTF.